These 23 T cell receptor beta chains came from one sample sequenced in a study of control samples from healthy donors and cancer patients. This table comes from immunoSEQ multiplex PCR, and its TCRdb copy is limited to in-frame clones, with some not included. In the table there are approximately 100,000 clones, around 89% of which are singletons. The sequenced material came from PBMCs. These receptors were taken from a man aged 60 to 69 with lung cancer.

The V call is TRBV10-1, the J call TRBJ2-2, with 9 bases that match TRBD1. V was clipped by 3 bases and J by 6 bases; unmatched bases: 5. This CDR3 contains 15 residues. CDR1 is WNHNN and CDR2 is SYGVQD in the germline V gene (reference sequence). The CDR3 DNA reads TGCGCCAGCAGTGACCTAGGACAGGGGTCCGGGGAGCTGTTTTTT. Translating it yields CASSDLGQGSGELFF.

This chain uses TRBV6-5 with TRBJ1-3; D not resolved. Germline loops: CDR1 MNHEY, CDR2 SVGAGI. Trimming removed 5 bases at V and 0 bases at J, with 11 bases between. The CDR3 runs 15 residues. CDR3 loop: CASSSADSSGNTIYF. CDR3 nucleotide sequence: TGTGCCAGCAGTAGCGCGGACTCCTCTGGAAACACCATATATTTT.

V usage is TRBV7-3 and J usage is TRBJ2-5, with TRBD1 as a possible D gene (5 bases). Germline V gene sequence: CDR1 SGHTA, CDR2 FQGTGA. The CDR3 has 13 residues. Trimming stripped 6 bases from V and 7 bases from J, with 15 bases between. The CDR3 is CASSRAPQGTQYF. The CDR3 region has the DNA TGTGCCAGCAGTCGCGCCCCGCAGGGGACCCAGTACTTC. The variable domain in full, completed from reference TRBV7-3 and TRBJ2-5, reads GAGVSQTPSNKVTEKGKYVELRCDPISGHTALYWYRQSLGQGPEFLIYFQGTGAADDSGLPNDRFFAVRPEGSVSTLKIQRTERGDSAVYLCASSRAPQGTQYFGPGTRLLVL.

The rearrangement uses TRBV7-3 and TRBJ1-2; the match to TRBD1 covers 12 bases. V trimming: 5 bases; J trimming: 8 bases; junction bases outside the gene matches: 9. Germline V gene lookup returns CDR1 SGHTA and CDR2 FQGTGA. The CDR3 consists of 15 residues. CDR3 sequence (DNA): TGTGCCAGCAGCCCCGAGCCGGGACAGGGGGCCGGCTACACCTTC. Its translation is CASSPEPGQGAGYTF.

The V and J genes are TRBV5-1 and TRBJ1-6, with a tentative D call TRBD1 (5 bases). Germline CDR1 and CDR2: SGHRS and YFSETQ. V shed 0 bases and J shed 0 bases, with 13 bases lying between them. The CDR3 has 18 residues. The CDR3 spells CASSLAGWGSSYNSPLHF. In DNA, the CDR3 is TGCGCCAGCAGCTTGGCCGGCTGGGGGAGCTCCTATAATTCACCCCTCCACTTT.

This clone has just one count. The genes are TRBV11-2 and TRBJ2-7, with 7 bases identical to TRBD1. The length of the CDR3 is 14 residues. V shed 5 bases, J shed 6 bases, and the junction held 10 bases outside the gene matches. CDR1 is SGHAT, CDR2 FQNNGV, per germline. The CDR3 bases are TGTGCCAGCAGCCCACCCGGGACAGCAATCGAGCAGTACTTC. Translated, it gives CASSPPGTAIEQYF.

The chain recombines TRBV18 with TRBJ2-7; D is possibly TRBD2 (5 bases). The CDR3 has 14 residues. Germline V gene lookup returns CDR1 KGHSH and CDR2 LQKENI. The ends were cut back, 1 base at V and 2 bases at J, with 9 bases in the middle. The CDR3 sequence: CASSPRGRTYEQYF. In DNA, the CDR3 is TGTGCCAGCTCACCACGAGGGCGAACCTACGAGCAGTACTTC.

This clone was counted a few times. The rearrangement links TRBV2 to TRBJ2-4, with D possibly being TRBD1 or TRBD2 (6 bases each). The ends were cut back, 6 bases at V and 4 bases at J, with 16 bases in the middle. The CDR3 covers 15 residues. Germline CDR1 and CDR2: SNHLY and FYNNEI. CDR3 region: CASSPEGGRKNIQYF. The CDR3 nucleotides are TGTGCCAGCAGCCCCGAGGGGGGCAGGAAAAACATTCAGTACTTC.

The gene calls are TRBV14 and TRBJ2-7; D perhaps matches TRBD1 (6 bases). The CDR3 is made up of 12 amino acids. Trimming cost V 4 bases and J 7 bases, with 11 bases left between them. CDR1 is SGHDN and CDR2 is FVKESK in the germline V gene. The DNA of the CDR3 is TGTGCCAGCAGCCGGCAGGGGTGGGAGCAGTACTTC. This encodes CASSRQGWEQYF.

The V call is TRBV7-8, the J call TRBJ1-3; a weak D match, TRBD1 (5 bases). The CDR3 has 16 amino acids. Deletions cut 5 bases from V and 2 bases from J, with 16 bases between. From germline, CDR1 is SGHVS and CDR2 FQNEAQ. The CDR3 reads CASSPPGLNTGNTIYF. The DNA of the CDR3 is TGTGCCAGCAGCCCCCCAGGGCTCAATACTGGAAACACCATATATTTT.

The V gene is TRBV18, the J gene TRBJ1-5; D not certain. The germline gives CDR1 KGHSH, CDR2 LQKENI. The length of the CDR3 is 15 residues. Deletions cut 4 bases from V and 6 bases from J, with 16 bases between. The CDR3 here is CASSLVIGQGQPQHF. The CDR3 DNA follows: TGTGCCAGCTCACTAGTGATAGGCCAAGGTCAGCCCCAGCATTTT.

The CDR3 protein is CASSPRAGQANTEAFF. In DNA, the CDR3 is TGTGCCAGCTCACCACGGGCGGGACAGGCAAACACTGAAGCTTTCTTT. V gene TRBV18 combines with J gene TRBJ1-1; 8 nucleotides match TRBD1. Germline assignment: CDR1 KGHSH and CDR2 LQKENI. After removal of 1 base from V and 2 bases from J, the junction contained 6 bases not matched to a gene. This CDR3 is built from 16 residues.

This clone was detected only once. The genes are TRBV29-1 and TRBJ1-2; tentative D call: TRBD1 (6 bases). There are 14 residues in the CDR3. Trimming stripped 2 bases from V and 7 bases from J, with 17 bases between. Germline V gene lookup returns CDR1 SQVTM and CDR2 ANQGSEA. CDR3 coding DNA: TGCAGCGTTGAAAAAGGGCAGGGGTTAGCTGGCTACACCTTC. It translates to CSVEKGQGLAGYTF.

As DNA, the CDR3 is TGTGCCAGCAGCCGCAGGGGTGCCTACGAGCAGTACTTC. Translation gives CASSRRGAYEQYF. The chain recombines TRBV7-8 with TRBJ2-7, with D maybe TRBD1 (6 bases). V was trimmed by 5 bases and J by 2 bases, leaving 10 bases between them. Germline V CDR1 and CDR2: SGHVS, FQNEAQ. The CDR3 covers 13 residues.

The gene calls are TRBV29-1 and TRBJ2-4; D gene unclear. The V and J ends lost 7 bases and 8 bases respectively, with 12 bases between them. The CDR3 sequence is 11 residues long. Germline V gene sequence: CDR1 SQVTM, CDR2 ANQGSEA. CDR3 nucleotides: TGCAGCGCCCAGGACGCTGACATTCAGTACTTC. This sequence encodes CSAQDADIQYF.

J is TRBJ2-5 and V is TRBV6-1; 9 bases are a match to TRBD1. This CDR3 region has 15 residues. V was pared by 2 bases and J by 5 bases, with 6 bases of the junction left unmatched. The germline CDR1 and CDR2 sequences are MNHNS and SASEGT. The CDR3, as DNA: TGTGCCAGCAGTGAATGGACAGGGGCTGGGGAGACCCAGTACTTC. It specifies CASSEWTGAGETQYF.

Note on this clone: The CDR3 end shows no conserved phenylalanine or tryptophan, and so a read error is likely. It is unclear where the CDR3 begins or ends on the DNA, so no DNA is shown, and the CDR3 is as TCRdb lists it. The chain joins TRBV12-3 or TRBV12-4 to TRBJ2-3; the table's D call of TRBD1 was not tested on the DNA. The CDR3 is 13 residues long, ends included. CDR3 sequence reads: CASSFRNGQKGKM.

The chain recombines TRBV2 with TRBJ2-7, with TRBD1 matching over 7 bases. With 0 bases clipped from V and 4 bases from J, the junction kept 9 bases outside the gene matches. The V gene's germline CDR1 is SNHLY and CDR2 FYNNEI. The CDR3 extends over 16 amino acids. The CDR3 DNA sequence: TGTGCCAGCAGTGAAGCCTTGCGGACAGGTCTTTACGAGCAGTACGTC. It translates to CASSEALRTGLYEQYV.

The chain has TRBV5-6 and TRBJ1-1; D not certain. Germline CDR1 and CDR2: SGHDT and YYEEEE. V gave up 1 base and J gave up 6 bases, with 4 bases separating them. This CDR3 contains 11 residues. This CDR3 is CASSLFAEAFF. CDR3 DNA sequence: TGTGCCAGCAGCTTGTTTGCTGAAGCTTTCTTT.

The chain carries TRBV11-3 and TRBJ1-3; D is unresolved. The CDR3 totals 16 residues. CDR1 is SGHNT and CDR2 is YENEEA in the germline V gene. Trimming stripped 5 bases from V and 4 bases from J, with 18 bases between. CDR3 sequence reads: CASSARTKLVGNTIYF. The CDR3 DNA follows: TGTGCCAGCAGCGCCCGGACTAAACTAGTAGGAAACACCATATATTTT.

The genes are TRBV24-1 and TRBJ1-2; 7 nucleotides agree with TRBD1. The CDR3 totals 11 residues. Germline values: CDR1 KGHDR, CDR2 SFDVKD. V lost 10 bases, J lost 6 bases, and 4 bases stayed unmatched. CDR3 loop: CATGTADGYTF. CDR3 sequence (DNA): TGTGCCACGGGGACAGCAGATGGCTACACCTTC.

This clone was observed a few times. DNA for the CDR3: TGTGCCAGCAGTGGGACAACTTGGACTGAAGCTTTCTTT. Amino acid sequence: CASSGTTWTEAFF. The genes are TRBV6-2 or TRBV6-3 and TRBJ1-1; D may be TRBD1 (6 bases). Germline CDR1 is MNHEY and CDR2 is SVGEGT. Trimming removed 5 bases at V and 5 bases at J, with 12 bases between. The CDR3 contains 13 residues.

V and J are TRBV6-2 or TRBV6-3 and TRBJ2-1; D possibly corresponds to TRBD1 (5 bases). The V gene lost 5 bases and the J gene lost 4 bases, with 15 bases spanning the gap. The CDR3 loop spans 15 amino acids. CDR1 and CDR2 from the germline V gene are MNHEY and SVGEGT. The CDR3 DNA follows: TGTGCCAGCAGTACACAAGGGGCTACTTACAATGAGCAGTTCTTC. Protein: CASSTQGATYNEQFF.